This T cell receptor beta chain originates from a study of T-cell memory formation after mild COVID-19. General observations from the study: Prior to infection, memory already included some responding clones, suggesting cross-reactive memory joined.

In TCRdb, the 5' RACE reads were re-called with MiXCR into one record per CDR3 protein. The sample includes 40,000 to 60,000 distinct CDR3 sequences, roughly 9% seen only once; the top ten take roughly 10%. Per germline, CDR1 GTSNPN and CDR2 SVGIG (reference sequence). V was cut by 5 bases and J by 6 bases, with 6 bases left in between. The CDR3 totals 10 residues. With respect to this clonotype: Its antigen is not known.

The clonotype was recovered from an adult woman who had mild COVID-19 (a few samples of this study predate the infection). Cell type and time point are not known. The chain uses TRBV30 and TRBJ2-3, with D uncertain. The specimen sequenced was PBMCs or a T cell subset sorted from them (not recorded which). The DNA for the CDR3 is TGTGCCTGGGGGCGGGATACGCAGTATTTT. This translates into CAWGRDTQYF.